This note documents a single T cell receptor (beta chain) sequence. From germline, CDR1 is MDHEN and CDR2 SYDVKM. This CDR3 has 14 amino acids. V trimming: 2 bases; J trimming: 5 bases; junction bases outside the gene matches: 4. As processed by the authors: Amplifying reference gene primers gave estimates of nucleated cell counts. Profiled with immunoSEQ multiplex PCR; TCRdb holds only in-frame clones, not every one. V and J calls and clone size come straight from that table; D and trimming were deduced from the DNA. The table includes 200,000 to 250,000 clones, approximately 88% detected once. These data belong to a study of blood T cell repertoires in COVID-19. Study at large: Collection of acute and convalescent COVID-19 samples took place in the United States, Italy and Spain. Sources were T cells, B-cell-depleted T cells, or PBMCs; the material itself was cDNA or gDNA.

Material: peripheral blood. This TCR derives from a man aged 60 to 75 who had recovered from COVID-19. This chain links TRBV28 with TRBJ2-7, with 9 positions matching TRBD2. CDR3 in DNA: TGTGCCAGCAGTTTAGTAGCGGGAGAAAACGAGCAGTACTTC. Its protein is CASSLVAGENEQYF.